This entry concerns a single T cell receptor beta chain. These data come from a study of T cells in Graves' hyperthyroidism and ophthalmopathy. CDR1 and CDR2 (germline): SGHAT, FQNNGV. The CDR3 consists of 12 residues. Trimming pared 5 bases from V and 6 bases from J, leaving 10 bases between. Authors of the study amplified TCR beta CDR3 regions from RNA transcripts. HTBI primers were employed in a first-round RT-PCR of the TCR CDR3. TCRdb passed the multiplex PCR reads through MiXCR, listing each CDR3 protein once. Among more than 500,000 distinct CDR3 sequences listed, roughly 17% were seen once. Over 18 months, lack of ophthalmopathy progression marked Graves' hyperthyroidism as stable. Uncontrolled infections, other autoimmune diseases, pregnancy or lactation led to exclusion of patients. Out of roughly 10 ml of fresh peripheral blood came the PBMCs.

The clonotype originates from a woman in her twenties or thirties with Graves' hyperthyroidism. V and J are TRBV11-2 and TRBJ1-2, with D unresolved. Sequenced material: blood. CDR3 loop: CASSLNYDGYTF. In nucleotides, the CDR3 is TGTGCCAGCAGCCTAAATTATGATGGCTACACCTTC. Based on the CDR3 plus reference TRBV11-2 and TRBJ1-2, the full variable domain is EAGVAQSPRYKIIEKRQSVAFWCNPISGHATLYWYQQILGQGPKLLIQFQNNGVVDDSQLPKDRFSAERLKGVDSTLKIQPAKLEDSAVYLCASSLNYDGYTFGSGTRLTVV.